In this sample, the clone carrying this T cell receptor (beta chain) turned up a few times. The CDR3 spans 13 residues. The V and J ends lost 6 bases and 3 bases, in that order; junction bases with no gene match: 6. The germline gives CDR1 SQVTM, CDR2 ANQGSEA. These data come from a study of control samples from healthy donors and cancer patients. Clones were sequenced by immunoSEQ multiplex PCR, and TCRdb holds only the in-frame ones, with some missing. The sample includes 100,000 to 150,000 clones, 91% of them seen just once. V and J are TRBV29-1 and TRBJ1-2, with 8 bases aligning to TRBD1. Sequencing was done on a sample of blood. The TCR was taken from a man between 18 and 29 years old in good health. The DNA of the CDR3 is TGCAGCGTCGGGACAGGATTCGACTATGGCTACACCTTC. It encodes CSVGTGFDYGYTF.